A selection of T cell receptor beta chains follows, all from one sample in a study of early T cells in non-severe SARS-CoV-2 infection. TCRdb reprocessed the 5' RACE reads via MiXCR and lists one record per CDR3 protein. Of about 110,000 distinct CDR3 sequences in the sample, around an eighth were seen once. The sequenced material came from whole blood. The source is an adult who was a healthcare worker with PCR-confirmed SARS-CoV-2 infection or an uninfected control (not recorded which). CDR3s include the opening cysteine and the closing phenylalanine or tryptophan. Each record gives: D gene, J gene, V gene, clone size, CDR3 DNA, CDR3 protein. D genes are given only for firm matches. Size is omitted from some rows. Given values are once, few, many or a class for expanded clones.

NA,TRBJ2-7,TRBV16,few,TGTGCCAGCAGCCAATCAAACGAGCAGTACTTC,CASSQSNEQYF
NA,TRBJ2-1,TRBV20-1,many,TGCAGTGCCTGGGTAGACGGCTCCTACAATGAGCAGTTCTTC,CSAWVDGSYNEQFF
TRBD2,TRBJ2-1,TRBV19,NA,TGTGCCAGTAGTATGATAGTAGCGGGACCCAATGAGCAGTTCTTC,CASSMIVAGPNEQFF
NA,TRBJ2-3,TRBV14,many,TGTGCCAGCAGCCCTGGGACTTCCCACACAGATACGCAGTATTTT,CASSPGTSHTDTQYF
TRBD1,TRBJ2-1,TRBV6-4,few,TGTGCCAGCAGCCCCGGGACAGTCAATGAGCAGTTCTTC,CASSPGTVNEQFF
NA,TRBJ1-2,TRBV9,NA,TGTGCCAGCAGCGAACGGAGTCACTATGGCTACACCTTC,CASSERSHYGYTF
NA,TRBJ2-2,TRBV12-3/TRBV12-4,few,TGTGCCAGCTGCGGGATAGTGCGCCTGGTACGGACCGGGGAGCTGTTTTTT,CASCGIVRLVRTGELFF
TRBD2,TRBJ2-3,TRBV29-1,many,TGCAGCGTCAAGAGGGCGGGACTAGCGGATCAGTATTTT,CSVKRAGLADQYF
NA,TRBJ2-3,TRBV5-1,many,TGTGCCAGCAGCCCGAGCACAGATACGCAGTATTTT,CASSPSTDTQYF
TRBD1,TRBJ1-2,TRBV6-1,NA,TGTGCCAGCCACTCCGGGACAGCCATAAAGGATGGCTACACCTTC,CASHSGTAIKDGYTF
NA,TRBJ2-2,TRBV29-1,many,TGCAGCGTTGTTAGCGGGAACACCGGGGAGCTGTTTTTT,CSVVSGNTGELFF
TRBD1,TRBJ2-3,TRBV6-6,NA,TGTGCCAGCAGTTACCCCCCGGACAGGGGAGTGAAAGATACGCAGTATTTT,CASSYPPDRGVKDTQYF
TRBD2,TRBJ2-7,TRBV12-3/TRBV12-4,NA,TGTGCCAGCAGCCCACAGAGCGGGGGGGCCTTCTACGAGCAGTACTTC,CASSPQSGGAFYEQYF
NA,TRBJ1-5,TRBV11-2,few,TGTGCCAGCAGCCCCGGGATGGGGCGCGTATCCCCTAATCAGCCCCAGCATTTT,CASSPGMGRVSPNQPQHF
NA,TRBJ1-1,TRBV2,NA,TGTGCCAGCAGTGAAGGACCCCGCGAGGCTTTCTTT,CASSEGPREAFF
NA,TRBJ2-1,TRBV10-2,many,TGCGCCAGCAGTGGTATGCATGAGCAGTTCTTC,CASSGMHEQFF
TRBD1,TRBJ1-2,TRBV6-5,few,TGTGCCAGCAGATATACAGGGGGCGACTATGGCTACACCTTC,CASRYTGGDYGYTF
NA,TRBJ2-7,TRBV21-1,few,TGTGCCAGCAGCTTACCGGCCGGGGCCGAGCAGTACTTC,CASSLPAGAEQYF
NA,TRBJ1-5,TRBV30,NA,TGTGCCTGGGACAGGAACAATCAGCCCCAGCATTTT,CAWDRNNQPQHF
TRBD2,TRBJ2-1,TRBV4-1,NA,TGCGCCAGCAGTCAAGTGTGTAGCGGGGGGGGTGAGCAGTTCTTC,CASSQVCSGGGEQFF
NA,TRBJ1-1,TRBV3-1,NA,TGTGCCAGCAGCCAAGTTCAGGTGAAGGCTGAAGCTTTCTTT,CASSQVQVKAEAFF
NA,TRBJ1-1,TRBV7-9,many,TGTGCCAGCAGTTTGAATCTGTTGGGGGAAGCTTTCTTT,CASSLNLLGEAFF
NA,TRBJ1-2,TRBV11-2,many,TGTGCCAGCAGCTTAGATCATAGAACAGCTAACTATGGCTACACCTTC,CASSLDHRTANYGYTF
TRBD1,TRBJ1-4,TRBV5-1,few,TGCGCCAGCACCCTATCAAGGGGGCGCGATGAAAAACTGTTTTTT,CASTLSRGRDEKLFF
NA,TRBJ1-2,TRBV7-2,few,TGTGCCAGCAGCTTAGGGTTTCTGAGCTATGGCTACACCTTC,CASSLGFLSYGYTF
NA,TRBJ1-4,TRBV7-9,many,TGTGCCAGCAGCTTCGTAGGCAGTATTAATGAAAAACTGTTTTTT,CASSFVGSINEKLFF
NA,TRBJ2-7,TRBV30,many,TGTGCCTGGAGTGTCCGGACCTTCCTGGACGAGCAGTACTTC,CAWSVRTFLDEQYF
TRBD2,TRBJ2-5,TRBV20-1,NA,TGCAGAGCAGGGGTAGCGGGAGGAGAGACCCAGTACTTC,CRAGVAGGETQYF
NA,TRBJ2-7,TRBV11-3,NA,TGTGCCAGCAGCTTAGACCTAGTCGGGGACTACGAGCAGTACTTC,CASSLDLVGDYEQYF
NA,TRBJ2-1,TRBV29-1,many,TGCAGCGTAGAATGGAATGAGCAGTTCTTC,CSVEWNEQFF
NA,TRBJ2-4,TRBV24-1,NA,TGTGCCACCAGTGACGGACAGATTGCCAAAAACATTCAGTACTTC,CATSDGQIAKNIQYF
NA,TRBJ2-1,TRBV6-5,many,TGTGCCAGCAGACCCTTCCCCCCGGGTAGCTCCTACAATGAGCAGTTCTTC,CASRPFPPGSSYNEQFF
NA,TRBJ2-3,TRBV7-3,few,TGTGCCAGCAGCTATAGCGTCCTTCCCACAGATACGCAGTATTTT,CASSYSVLPTDTQYF
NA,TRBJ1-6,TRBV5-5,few,TGTGCCAGCAGCCCCATCGGTAGGGATAATTCACCCCTCCACTTT,CASSPIGRDNSPLHF
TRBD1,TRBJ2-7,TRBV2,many,TGTGCCAGCAGCCTCGGACAGGGTATCCCCTACGAGCAGTACTTC,CASSLGQGIPYEQYF
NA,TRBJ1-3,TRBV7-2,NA,TGTGCCAGCAGCTATGGACTCGGAGACACCATATATTTT,CASSYGLGDTIYF
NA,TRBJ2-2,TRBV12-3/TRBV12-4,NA,TGTGCCAGCAGTTCCCGTAGAGGGACACCGAACACCGGGGAGCTGTTTTTT,CASSSRRGTPNTGELFF
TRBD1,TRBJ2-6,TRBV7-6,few,TGTGCCAGCACCAGAACAGGGGCCGGGGCCAACGTCCTGACTTTC,CASTRTGAGANVLTF
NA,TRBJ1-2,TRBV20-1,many,TGCAGTGCTAGAGATCGTCGGGGGCTTAACTATGGCTACACCTTC,CSARDRRGLNYGYTF
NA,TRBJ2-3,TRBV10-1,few,TGCGCCAGCAGTGTCGACAGAGCAGATACGCAGTATTTT,CASSVDRADTQYF
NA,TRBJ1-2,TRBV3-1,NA,TGTGCCAGCAGCCAAGATTTCGCAGGGGCGAATGGCTACACCTTC,CASSQDFAGANGYTF
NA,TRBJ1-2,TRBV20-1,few,TGCAGTGCTCTTTACACGGCAGACGTGAACTATGGCTACACCTTC,CSALYTADVNYGYTF
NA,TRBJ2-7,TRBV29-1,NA,TGCAGCGTTCGGCGGGGTCAATCCTACGAGCAGTACTTC,CSVRRGQSYEQYF
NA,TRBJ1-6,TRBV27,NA,TGTGCCAGCGGGGCGTACTCACCCCTCCACTTT,CASGAYSPLHF
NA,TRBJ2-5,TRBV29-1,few,TGCAGCGTCGTTGACGGTATAGAGACCCAGTACTTC,CSVVDGIETQYF
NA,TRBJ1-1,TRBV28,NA,TGTGCCAGCAGTTTGTGGGGGGGTACTGAAGCTTTCTTT,CASSLWGGTEAFF